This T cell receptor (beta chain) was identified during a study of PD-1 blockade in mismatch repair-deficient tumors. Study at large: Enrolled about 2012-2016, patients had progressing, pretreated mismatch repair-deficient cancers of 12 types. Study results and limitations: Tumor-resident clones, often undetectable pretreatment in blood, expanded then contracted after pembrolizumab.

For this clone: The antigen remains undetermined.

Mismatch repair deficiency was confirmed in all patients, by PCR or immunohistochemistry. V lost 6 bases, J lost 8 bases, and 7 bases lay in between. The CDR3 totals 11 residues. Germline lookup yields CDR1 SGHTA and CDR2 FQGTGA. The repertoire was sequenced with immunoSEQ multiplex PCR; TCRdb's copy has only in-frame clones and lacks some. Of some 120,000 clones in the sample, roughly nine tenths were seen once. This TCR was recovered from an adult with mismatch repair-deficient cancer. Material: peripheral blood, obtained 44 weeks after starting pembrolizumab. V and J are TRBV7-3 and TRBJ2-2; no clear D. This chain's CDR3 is CASRAGGELFF. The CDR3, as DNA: TGTGCCAGCAGGGCCGGGGGGGAGCTGTTTTTT.